The clone carrying this T cell receptor beta chain was counted ten times or more. Germline and junction disagree at one end, which may indicate a read error. This entry comes from a study of regulatory T cells in long-lasting Graves disease. Time point denoted: newly diagnosed GD, antithyroid drugs for less than 3 months. PBMC-extracted RNA yielded the TCR library. Both iRepertoire HTBI primers and Arm-PCR of CDR3 regions were used to build the TCR beta libraries. TCRdb re-called the multiplex PCR reads through MiXCR, storing one row per CDR3 protein. The sample contains hundreds of thousands of distinct CDR3 sequences, roughly 13% of which appear only once. The length of the CDR3 is 15 residues. Germline CDR1 is SEHNR and CDR2 is FQNEAQ (reference sequence). The sample was also reused in another study, on T cells in Graves' hyperthyroidism and ophthalmopathy.

The chain recombines TRBV7-9 with TRBJ1-6; possible D gene TRBD1, 6 bases. This sample comprised peripheral blood mononuclear cells (PBMCs), obtained at new diagnosis, from a patient treated with antithyroid drugs. The receptor was isolated from a young man with Graves disease. The CDR3, as DNA: TGTGCCAGCAGTCCCGGGACATCCTACAATTCACCCCTCCACTTT. Residues: CASSPGTSYNSPLHF.